There are a few counts of the clone carrying this T cell receptor beta chain. These data come from a study of CD8+ T cells in alopecia areata. Following extraction, RNA underwent reverse transcription to cDNA, which served as the sequencing template. The method was immunoSEQ multiplex PCR; TCRdb's version includes in-frame clones alone and lacks a portion of them. This table holds about 97,000 clones, more than 35% found once. The TCR sequence derives from a human donor with alopecia areata. Specimen: CD4+ T cells sorted from blood.

The CDR3 loop reads CASSYGQGYNEQFF. In DNA, the CDR3 is TGTGCCAGCAGTTACGGACAGGGGTACAATGAGCAGTTCTTC. The chain is built from TRBV5-8 and TRBJ2-1; TRBD1 aligns across 9 bases. Germline loops: CDR1 SGHTS, CDR2 YDEGEE. The CDR3 spans 14 residues. V was pared by 5 bases and J by 4 bases, with 4 bases of the junction left unmatched.